The entry below describes one T cell receptor beta chain. Relying on iRepertoire HTBI primers and Arm-PCR of CDR3 regions, the team built TCR beta libraries. TCRdb fed the multiplex PCR reads into MiXCR, producing one record per CDR3 protein. The sample consists of fewer than 450,000 distinct CDR3 sequences, about 15% of them appearing once. This record comes from a study of regulatory T cells in long-lasting Graves disease. The time point here: newly diagnosed GD, antithyroid drugs for less than 3 months. The TCR library used RNA extracted from PBMCs. The same specimen was also included in a second study, on T cells in Graves' hyperthyroidism and ophthalmopathy.

The sequences come from peripheral blood mononuclear cells (PBMCs), collected at new diagnosis, from a patient treated with antithyroid drugs. This clonotype was sampled from a woman aged 40 to 50 with Graves disease.

The CDR3 DNA sequence: TGTGCCAGCGGGGGGACCGGGTCAGTCCCCCAGCATTTT. It codes for CASGGTGSVPQHF. The rearrangement links TRBV25-1 to TRBJ1-5; weak D call: TRBD1 (5 bases). V dropped 8 bases and J dropped 10 bases, with 18 bases sitting between them. Germline assignment: CDR1 MGHDK and CDR2 SYGVNS. The CDR3 extends over 13 amino acids.